The 16 T cell receptor beta chains in this list originate from one sample, sequenced in a study of blood T cell repertoires in COVID-19. Clones were sequenced by immunoSEQ multiplex PCR, and TCRdb holds only the in-frame ones, with some missing. The sample records over 300,000 clones, roughly 90% being singletons. The sequencing input was peripheral blood. These receptors all come from a man between 18 and 29 years old who had recovered from COVID-19.

The J gene is TRBJ1-1, the V gene TRBV30; D remains ambiguous. V was pared by 2 bases and J by 7 bases, with 8 bases between. This CDR3 spans 11 amino acids. Germline values: CDR1 GTSNPN, CDR2 SVGIG (reference sequence). This CDR3 reads CAWSWPDEAFF. The CDR3, as DNA: TGTGCCTGGAGTTGGCCAGATGAAGCTTTCTTT.

The rearrangement uses TRBV6-1 and TRBJ2-7; 7 nucleotides agree with TRBD1. The CDR3 contains 14 residues. V lost 3 bases to trimming and J lost 3 bases; unmatched junction nucleotides: 5. Germline V gene lookup returns CDR1 MNHNS and CDR2 SASEGT. The CDR3 DNA is TGTGCCAGCAGTGATCCGGGACAGTACTACGAGCAGTACTTC. Protein: CASSDPGQYYEQYF.

This sequence joins TRBV7-3 and TRBJ1-1; D perhaps matches TRBD1 (5 bases). The germline V and J ends were trimmed by 3 bases and 6 bases, with 14 bases remaining between them. This CDR3 contains 14 residues. CDR1 is SGHTA and CDR2 is FQGTGA in the germline V gene. The CDR3 nucleotides read TGTGCCAGCAGCTTGGAAGGGGCAGGCGCTGAAGCTTTCTTT. It specifies CASSLEGAGAEAFF.

This clone appeared once. The chain combines TRBV10-3 with TRBJ2-5; TRBD1 matches 11 bases. The V gene end was trimmed by 6 bases and the J gene end by 2 bases; junction bases not matched to a gene: 5. The CDR3 is made up of 15 amino acids. CDR1 ENHRY and CDR2 SYGVKD come from the germline V gene. CDR3 DNA: TGTGCCATCAGGGGGACAGGGGGTTTACAAGAGACCCAGTACTTC. This gives the protein CAIRGTGGLQETQYF.

This chain uses TRBV7-6 with TRBJ2-5, with 9 positions matching TRBD2. Germline V gene data show CDR1 as SGHVS and CDR2 as FNYEAQ. Trimming removed 2 bases from V and 3 bases from J; junction bases left unmatched: 7. The CDR3 totals 16 residues. CDR3 residues: CASSLYPSGDKETQYF. The CDR3 nucleotides are TGTGCCAGCAGCTTATATCCTAGCGGGGATAAAGAGACCCAGTACTTC.

The chain is built from TRBV2 and TRBJ1-1; possibly TRBD1 for D (6 bases). V was trimmed by 2 bases and J by 5 bases, leaving 9 bases between them. From germline, CDR1 is SNHLY and CDR2 FYNNEI. CDR3 length: 13 amino acids. The CDR3 nucleotides read TGTGCCAGCAGTGAAAACAGGGTTACTGAAGCTTTCTTT. This encodes CASSENRVTEAFF.

V gene TRBV3-1 (or the pseudogene TRBV3-2) combines with J gene TRBJ2-1; the match to TRBD2 covers 9 bases. Germline CDR1 is LGHDT and CDR2 is YNNKEL (reference sequence). The CDR3 is 15 residues long. J was trimmed by 5 bases and V by 4 bases; bases with no gene match: 6. The CDR3 loop is CASSPWASGNNEQFF. CDR3 bases: TGTGCCAGCAGCCCCTGGGCTAGCGGGAACAATGAGCAGTTCTTC.

This chain connects TRBV6-5 to TRBJ1-2; weak D call: TRBD1 (5 bases). The CDR3 contains 12 residues. V was cut by 6 bases and J by 7 bases, with 12 bases left in between. The V gene's germline CDR1 is MNHEY and CDR2 SVGAGI. For the CDR3, the DNA is TGTGCCAGCAGAAACCCGACAGCTGGCTACACCTTC. This translates into CASRNPTAGYTF.

The V call is TRBV6-5, the J call TRBJ2-5; D might be TRBD1 (6 bases). The V and J ends lost 7 bases and 3 bases respectively, with 12 bases between them. CDR1 and CDR2 from the germline V gene are MNHEY and SVGAGI. The CDR3 covers 13 residues. This CDR3 is CASTQGQEETQYF. For the CDR3, the DNA is TGTGCCAGCACCCAGGGACAAGAAGAGACCCAGTACTTC.

J is TRBJ2-7 and V is TRBV13; 10 bases fit TRBD1. The germline V gene encodes CDR1 PRHDT and CDR2 FYEKMQ (reference sequence). Trimming removed 4 bases from V and 4 bases from J; junction bases left unmatched: 4. The CDR3 totals 14 residues. The CDR3 nucleotides are TGTGCCAGCAGCTCGGGACAGGGGACTTACGAGCAGTACTTC. It codes for CASSSGQGTYEQYF.

The chain employs TRBV5-4 and TRBJ2-2, with 10 bases aligning to TRBD1. The CDR3 has 17 residues. V gave up 3 bases and J gave up 10 bases; unmatched junction bases: 15. Germline V gives CDR1 SGHNT, CDR2 YYREEE (reference sequence). CDR3 DNA: TGTGCCAGCAGCTCGGAAGGGGGACAGGGGCATGGTCTGGAGCTGTTTTTT. It yields the protein CASSSEGGQGHGLELFF.

V is TRBV5-5 and J is TRBJ1-1, with TRBD1 as a possible D gene (5 bases). CDR3 length: 15 amino acids. V gave up 2 bases and J gave up 0 bases, with 11 bases separating them. The germline V gene encodes CDR1 SGHKS and CDR2 YYEKEE (reference sequence). In DNA form, the CDR3 reads TGTGCCAGCAGCTTTATGGGGCTAATGAACACTGAAGCTTTCTTT. Translated, it gives CASSFMGLMNTEAFF.

The gene calls are TRBV6-6 and TRBJ1-6, with D perhaps TRBD1 (5 bases). CDR1 MNHNY and CDR2 SVGAGI come from the germline V gene (reference sequence). V lost 6 bases to trimming and J lost 5 bases, with 11 bases between them. The CDR3 length is 14 residues. The CDR3, as DNA: TGTGCCAGCAGCCGGGGGGAAGATAATTCACCCCTCCACTTT. As protein: CASSRGEDNSPLHF.

The rearrangement links TRBV4-1 to TRBJ2-7; a possible D gene is TRBD2 (5 bases). Germline loops: CDR1 MGHRA, CDR2 YSYEKL. The length of the CDR3 is 16 residues. Trimming stripped 4 bases from V and 5 bases from J, with 21 bases between. CDR3 residues: CASSLKSPASPDEQYF. Written as DNA, the CDR3 is TGCGCCAGCAGCCTCAAAAGTCCCGCTAGCCCCGACGAGCAGTACTTC.

The chain joins TRBV9 to TRBJ1-4, with D tentatively TRBD1 (5 bases). Trimming shortened V by 4 bases and J by 5 bases, and 18 bases separated the two germline ends. The V gene's germline CDR1 is SGDLS and CDR2 YYNGEE. The CDR3 is made up of 16 amino acids. CDR3 bases: TGTGCCAGCAGCCCGACTTTGGGGAGGGGAAATGAAAAACTGTTTTTT. Its protein is CASSPTLGRGNEKLFF.

This chain links TRBV18 with TRBJ1-1; unclear D gene. The CDR3 is 15 amino acids. V was trimmed by 3 bases and J by 7 bases, leaving 18 bases between them. CDR1 and CDR2 (germline): KGHSH, LQKENI. The CDR3, as DNA: TGTGCCAGCTCACCTCGGGAGGCGGGAAGAGGTGAAGCTTTCTTT. Its protein is CASSPREAGRGEAFF.